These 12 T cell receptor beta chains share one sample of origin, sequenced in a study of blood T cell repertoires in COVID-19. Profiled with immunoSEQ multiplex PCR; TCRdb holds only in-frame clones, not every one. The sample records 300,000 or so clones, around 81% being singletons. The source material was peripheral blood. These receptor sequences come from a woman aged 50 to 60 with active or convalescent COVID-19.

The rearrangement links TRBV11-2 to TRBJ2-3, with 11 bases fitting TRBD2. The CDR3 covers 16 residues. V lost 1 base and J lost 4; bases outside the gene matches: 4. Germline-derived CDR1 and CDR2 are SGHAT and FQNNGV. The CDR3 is CASSLVLAGVSDTQYF. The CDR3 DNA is TGTGCCAGCAGCTTAGTACTAGCGGGAGTATCAGATACGCAGTATTTT.

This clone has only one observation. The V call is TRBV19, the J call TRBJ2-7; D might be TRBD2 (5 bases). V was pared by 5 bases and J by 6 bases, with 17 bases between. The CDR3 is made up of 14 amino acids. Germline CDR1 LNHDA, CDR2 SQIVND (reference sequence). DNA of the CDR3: TGTGCCAGTAGTCAGGACTTTCGGTGGAGCGAGCAGTACTTC. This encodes CASSQDFRWSEQYF. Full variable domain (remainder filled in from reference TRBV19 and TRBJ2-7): DGGITQSPKYLFRKEGQNVTLSCEQNLNHDAMYWYRQDPGQGLRLIYYSQIVNDFQKGDIAEGYSVSREKKESFPLTVTSAQKNPTAFYLCASSQDFRWSEQYFGPGTRLTVT.

Written as DNA, the CDR3 is TGTGCCACCAGCAGCCGGCAGGCCGAAACCCTAGCCAAAAACATTCAGTACTTC. Its translation: CATSSRQAETLAKNIQYF. The chain links TRBV15 to TRBJ2-4; D gene ambiguous. Per germline, CDR1 LNHNV and CDR2 YYDKDF (reference sequence). Trimming pared 3 bases from V and 0 bases from J, leaving 18 bases between. The length of the CDR3 is 18 residues.

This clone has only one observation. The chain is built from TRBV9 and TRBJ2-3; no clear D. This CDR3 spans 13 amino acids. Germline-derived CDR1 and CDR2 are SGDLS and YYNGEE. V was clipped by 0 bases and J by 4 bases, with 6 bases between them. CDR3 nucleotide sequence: TGTGCCAGCAGCGTAGGTCCGTCAGATACGCAGTATTTT. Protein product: CASSVGPSDTQYF. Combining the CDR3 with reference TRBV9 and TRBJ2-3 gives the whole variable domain DSGVTQTPKHLITATGQRVTLRCSPRSGDLSVYWYQQSLDQGLQFLIQYYNGEERAKGNILERFSAQQFPDLHSELNLSSLELGDSALYFCASSVGPSDTQYFGPGTRLTVL.

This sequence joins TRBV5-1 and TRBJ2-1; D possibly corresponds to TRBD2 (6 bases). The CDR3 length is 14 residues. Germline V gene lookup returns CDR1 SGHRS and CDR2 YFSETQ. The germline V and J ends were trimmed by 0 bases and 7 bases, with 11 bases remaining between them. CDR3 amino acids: CASSLGLGINEQFF. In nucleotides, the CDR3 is TGCGCCAGCAGCTTGGGACTAGGTATTAATGAGCAGTTCTTC.

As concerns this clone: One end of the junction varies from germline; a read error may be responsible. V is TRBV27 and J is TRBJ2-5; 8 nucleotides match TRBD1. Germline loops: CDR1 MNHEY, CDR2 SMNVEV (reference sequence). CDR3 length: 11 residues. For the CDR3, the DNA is TGTGCCAGCAGTTCCCTGGACAGGGTAAACTTC. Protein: CASSSLDRVNF.

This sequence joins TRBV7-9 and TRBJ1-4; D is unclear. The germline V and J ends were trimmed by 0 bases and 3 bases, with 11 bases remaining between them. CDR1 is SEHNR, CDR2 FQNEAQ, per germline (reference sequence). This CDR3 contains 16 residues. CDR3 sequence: CASSLAIDGANEKLFF. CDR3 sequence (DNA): TGTGCCAGCAGCTTAGCGATAGACGGGGCTAATGAAAAACTGTTTTTT.

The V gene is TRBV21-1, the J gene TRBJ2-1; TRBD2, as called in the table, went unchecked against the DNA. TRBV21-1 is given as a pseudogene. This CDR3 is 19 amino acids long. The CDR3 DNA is TGTGCCAGCTTCCCCCAGGTCCCTCACACGCCGGAGGGACTGATGGAGCAGTTCTTC. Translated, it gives CASFPQVPHTPEGLMEQFF.

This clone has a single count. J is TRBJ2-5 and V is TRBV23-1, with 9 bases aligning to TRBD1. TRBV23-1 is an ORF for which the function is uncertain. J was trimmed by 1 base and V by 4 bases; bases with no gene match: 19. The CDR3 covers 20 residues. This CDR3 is CASSLPPSTGGYPPQETQYF. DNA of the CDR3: TGCGCCAGCAGTCTCCCCCCCTCGACAGGGGGTTATCCACCCCAAGAGACCCAGTACTTC.

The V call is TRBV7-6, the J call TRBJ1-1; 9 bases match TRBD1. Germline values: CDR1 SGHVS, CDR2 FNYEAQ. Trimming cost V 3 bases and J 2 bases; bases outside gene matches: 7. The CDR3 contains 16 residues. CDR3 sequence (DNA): TGTGCCAGCAGCTTTATAAGACAGGGGGGAAACACTGAAGCTTTCTTT. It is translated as CASSFIRQGGNTEAFF.

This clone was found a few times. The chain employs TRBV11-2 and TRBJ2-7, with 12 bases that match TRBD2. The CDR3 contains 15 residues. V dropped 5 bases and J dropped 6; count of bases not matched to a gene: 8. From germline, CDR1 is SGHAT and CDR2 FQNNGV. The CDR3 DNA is TGTGCCAGCAGCCAACCTAGCGGGAGGGTCTCCGAGCAGTACTTC. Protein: CASSQPSGRVSEQYF.

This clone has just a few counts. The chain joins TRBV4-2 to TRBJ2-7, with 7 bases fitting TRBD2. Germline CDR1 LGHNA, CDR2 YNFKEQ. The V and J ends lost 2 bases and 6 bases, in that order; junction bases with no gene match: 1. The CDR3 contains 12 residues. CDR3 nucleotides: TGTGCCAGCAGCCAATGGGGGGGCGAGCAGTACTTC. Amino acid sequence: CASSQWGGEQYF.